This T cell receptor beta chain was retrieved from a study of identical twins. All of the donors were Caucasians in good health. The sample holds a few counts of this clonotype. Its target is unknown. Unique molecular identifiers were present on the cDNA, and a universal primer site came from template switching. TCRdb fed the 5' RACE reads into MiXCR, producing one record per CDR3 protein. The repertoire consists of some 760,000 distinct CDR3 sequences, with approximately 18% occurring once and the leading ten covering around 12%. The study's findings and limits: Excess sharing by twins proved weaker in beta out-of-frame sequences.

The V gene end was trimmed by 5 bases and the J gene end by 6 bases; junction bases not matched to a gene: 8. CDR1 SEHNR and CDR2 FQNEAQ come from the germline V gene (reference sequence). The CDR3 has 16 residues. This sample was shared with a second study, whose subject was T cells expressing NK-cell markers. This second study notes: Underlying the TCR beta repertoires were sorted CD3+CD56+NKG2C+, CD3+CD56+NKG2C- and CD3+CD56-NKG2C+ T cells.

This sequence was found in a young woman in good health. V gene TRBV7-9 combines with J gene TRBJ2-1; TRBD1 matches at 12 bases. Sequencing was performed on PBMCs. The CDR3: CASSQPGQGAFNEQFF. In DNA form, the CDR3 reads TGTGCCAGCAGCCAACCGGGACAGGGGGCGTTCAATGAGCAGTTCTTC.